This entry lists 14 T cell receptor beta chains sequenced from one sample in a study of spatial heterogeneity in lung cancer. TCRdb itself ran the 5' RACE reads through MiXCR, one entry per CDR3 protein. This sample carries 85,000 to 100,000 distinct CDR3 sequences, over 9.5% of them seen once, and the ten largest clones take about two fifths. Time point in this sample: sample taken at primary tumor resection. The input for sequencing was PBMCs, taken at surgery. Receptors originate from a male donor with early-stage non-small cell lung cancer.

This clonotype was observed a handful of times. V and J are TRBV3-1 and TRBJ2-5; D not resolved. The CDR3 loop spans 14 amino acids. Trimming removed 0 bases from V and 1 base from J, with 6 bases in between. Germline CDR1 is LGHDT and CDR2 is YNNKEL (reference sequence). CDR3 loop: CASSQDTVQETQYF. The CDR3 DNA follows: TGTGCCAGCAGCCAAGATACAGTCCAAGAGACCCAGTACTTC.

Only a few counts were recorded for this clonotype. The V and J genes are TRBV7-9 and TRBJ2-1, with a possible D match to TRBD2 (6 bases). The CDR3 consists of 19 residues. Germline lookup yields CDR1 SEHNR and CDR2 FQNEAQ (reference sequence). V was shortened by 0 bases and J by 0 bases, with 18 bases between the two germline ends. The CDR3, as DNA: TGTGCCAGCAGCTTAGCCCCCCCCGGGAGAAGAGACTCCTACAATGAGCAGTTCTTC. Translating it yields CASSLAPPGRRDSYNEQFF.

The table lists this clonotype with a few counts. The chain employs TRBV27 and TRBJ2-2; TRBD2 agrees at 11 bases. The V gene end was trimmed by 4 bases and the J gene end by 4 bases; junction bases not matched to a gene: 5. The germline CDR1 and CDR2 sequences are MNHEY and SMNVEV (reference sequence). CDR3 length equals 16 residues. This CDR3 reads CASSSPLAGGTGELFF. In nucleotides, the CDR3 is TGTGCCAGCAGTTCCCCGCTAGCGGGGGGCACCGGGGAGCTGTTTTTT.

Many counts were recorded for this clonotype. The rearrangement joins TRBV20-1 to TRBJ2-7, with D unclear. In germline, CDR1 is DFQATT, CDR2 SNEGSKA (reference sequence). The CDR3 contains 11 residues. V was clipped by 3 bases and J by 3 bases, with 6 bases between them. In DNA form, the CDR3 reads TGCAGTGCTAGGAACAACTACGAGCAGTACTTC. It is translated as CSARNNYEQYF.

V is TRBV7-3 and J is TRBJ2-2, with D maybe TRBD2 (6 bases). CDR1 and CDR2 (germline): SGHTA, FQGTGA. The CDR3 has 14 amino acids. V was pared by 5 bases and J by 6 bases, with 13 bases between. CDR3 sequence: CASSTGGSAGELFF. The CDR3 DNA is TGTGCCAGCAGCACCGGAGGGTCGGCCGGGGAGCTGTTTTTT.

This sequence joins TRBV28 and TRBJ2-1; 10 bases agree with TRBD2. The junction had 6 bases not matched to a gene; V was cut back by 5 bases and J by 5 bases. This CDR3 has 15 amino acids. The V gene's germline CDR1 is MDHEN and CDR2 SYDVKM. The CDR3 nucleotides read TGTGCCAGCAGTCCAGCGGGAGGGCCCCACAATGAGCAGTTCTTC. Translated, it gives CASSPAGGPHNEQFF.

This clonotype was found a few times. The chain recombines TRBV7-3 with TRBJ2-2; D is undetermined. Germline-derived CDR1 and CDR2 are SGHTA and FQGTGA. The CDR3 length is 13 residues. Between the trimmed V and J ends, which lost 1 base and 4 bases, there was a span of 4 bases. As DNA, the CDR3 is TGTGCCAGCAGCTTAAGCGCCACCGGGGAGCTGTTTTTT. Its translation is CASSLSATGELFF.

The rearrangement uses TRBV20-1 and TRBJ2-1; D unclear. The CDR3 loop spans 14 amino acids. Germline V gene lookup returns CDR1 DFQATT and CDR2 SNEGSKA (reference sequence). Trimming took 3 bases from V and 7 from J, leaving 16 bases between them. The chain's CDR3 is CSASRGRFFNEQFF. In DNA form, the CDR3 reads TGCAGTGCTAGCCGTGGCCGGTTTTTTAATGAGCAGTTCTTC.

This clonotype was detected a few times. This chain links TRBV10-2 with TRBJ2-1; a possible D gene is TRBD2 (6 bases). This CDR3 has 14 residues. Trimming removed 2 bases at V and 7 bases at J, with 12 bases between. The germline V gene has CDR1 WSHSY and CDR2 SAAADI. The CDR3, as DNA: TGCGCCAGCAGTGAGGCGGGGTTCGCTAATGAGCAGTTCTTC. Translation gives CASSEAGFANEQFF.

In its sample, this clonotype was seen many times. V usage is TRBV9 and J usage is TRBJ2-1; 10 nucleotides line up with TRBD2. V shed 1 base, J shed 6 bases, and the junction held 4 bases outside the gene matches. The CDR3 has 15 amino acids. Germline V lookup: CDR1 SGDLS, CDR2 YYNGEE. The CDR3 sequence is CASSVSSGSSNEQFF. The CDR3 DNA sequence: TGTGCCAGCAGCGTATCTAGCGGGAGCTCCAATGAGCAGTTCTTC.

This clonotype was counted at least ten times. V is TRBV28 and J is TRBJ2-7, with D perhaps TRBD1 or TRBD2 (6 bases each). From germline, CDR1 is MDHEN and CDR2 SYDVKM. Trimming stripped 1 base from V and 7 bases from J, with 14 bases between. This CDR3 spans 14 amino acids. For the CDR3, the DNA is TGTGCCAGCAGTTTATCCACGGGGGCCCGTGAGCAGTACTTC. Translation: CASSLSTGAREQYF.

The genes are TRBV12-3 or TRBV12-4 and TRBJ1-5; D not resolved. The CDR3 loop spans 15 amino acids. Trimming removed 3 bases from V and 1 base from J, with 10 bases in between. As DNA, the CDR3 is TGTGCCAGCAGTTTGATTGGGGTGAGCAATCAGCCCCAGCATTTT. This gives the protein CASSLIGVSNQPQHF.

This clonotype was found many times. This chain joins TRBV12-3 or TRBV12-4 and TRBJ1-5; D might be TRBD1 (6 bases). The CDR3 covers 14 residues. With 6 bases removed from V and 2 bases from J, the gap between germline ends came to 11 bases. CDR3 amino acids: CASRPRQGNQPQHF. CDR3 bases: TGTGCCAGCAGACCTAGACAGGGCAATCAGCCCCAGCATTTT.

The sample holds many counts of this clonotype. The chain has TRBV7-9 and TRBJ2-5; D gene uncertain. Germline assignment: CDR1 SEHNR and CDR2 FQNEAQ (reference sequence). V was cut by 5 bases and J by 5 bases, with 6 bases left in between. The CDR3 runs to 11 residues. This CDR3 reads CASSIGETQYF. The CDR3 bases are TGTGCCAGCAGCATAGGGGAGACCCAGTACTTC.